This T cell receptor beta chain derives from a study of T cells in Graves' hyperthyroidism and ophthalmopathy (dated by TCRdb to between 2017 and 2020). Notes on the research overall: Peripheral blood samples were taken at the time of initial diagnosis, prior to any treatment. To identify distinguishing TCR V-J signatures, a discovery cohort of 90 to 100 patients was used, comprising roughly 45 with Graves' ophthalmopathy and 55 to 65 with stable Graves' hyperthyroidism. Prospective prediction of ophthalmopathy was tested in an independent validation cohort of about 19 hyperthyroidism patients and some 17 patients who later progressed to ophthalmopathy. For training and testing, the 100 patients in the discovery cohort were randomly divided in a 7:3 ratio. In addition, the study compared T-cell repertoires in thyroid tissue and in blood from roughly six Graves' hyperthyroidism patients. After blood sampling, hyperthyroidism patients were treated with methimazole at a starting dose of 30 mg daily, and ophthalmopathy patients were treated with high-dose intravenous methylprednisolone. The paper reports TCR Vbeta CDR3 sequencing of roughly 140 peripheral blood samples: approximately 43 ophthalmopathy, about 75 hyperthyroidism and approximately 17 progressor patients. What the study reported, not specific to this receptor: In validation, the model predicted progression to ophthalmopathy with approximately 69% sensitivity and 72.22% specificity, a median of around six months before onset. In cross-validation, a model built on a 13 V-J signature told ophthalmopathy apart from stable hyperthyroidism with 87.88% sensitivity and around 84% specificity, and in testing the same model reached 80%/75%. Sample size was not statistically predetermined, and blinding of investigators to group allocation was not performed. Most expanded thyroid clonotypes (frequency above 0.001) were also detected in blood, suggesting blood repertoires may reflect thyroid immune responses.

The junction shows trimming of 2 bases on V and 4 bases on J, plus 9 bases between the germline ends. Spanning cysteine to phenylalanine, the CDR3 consists of 13 amino acids. Solely the CDR3 DNA is kept, with 39 bases framed from the first base. Amplification of TCR beta CDR3 regions was carried out from RNA transcripts. A first-round RT-PCR of the TCR CDR3 used the HTBI primer set with the Qiagen OneStep RT-PCR kit. Libraries were constructed in a second round of multiplex PCR, after which size selection and purification were carried out. Paired-end sequencing of the libraries was performed with 100 bp reads on an Illumina HiSeq2000. Per the authors' processing: SOAPnuke was used to process the raw data, with reads discarded if the reads contained adapters or uncalled bases, had a mean Phred below 15, or lacked an exact constant-primer or identifier match. High-quality paired reads were merged using COPE v1.2.5, and each unique nucleotide sequence was defined as a clonotype. MiTCR v1.1 was used to align clonotypes to the IMGT TRBV, TRBD and TRBJ reference segments. Analysis was restricted to V-J combinations with a frequency above 0.0001, which covered roughly 99% of repertoires. The TCS score was defined as F50 (clonal expansion) divided by E x V (chaos), with BLOSUM62-based TCRdist calculated between CDR3 peptides within each V-J. Welch's t-statistics and random forest reduced 514 V-J features to about 12, which were used in a naive Bayes classifier (R e1071). TCRdb handled the public reads itself, with Q25 trimming in fastp and clone calling in MiXCR, and kept productive beta chains. CDR3 protein duplicates are merged, each entry listing the most common genes and DNA. These V and J calls rely on TCRdb rather than the paper's analysis. The sample contains around 300,000 distinct CDR3 sequences, 13% to 15% of them found a single time. 30% of the sample is held by the ten biggest clonotypes.

This clonotype appeared once. Its antigen specificity is not known. No quality values exist for individual bases; no much larger clone is one base distant. Weak support is all one read offers. Hyperthyroidism patients were newly diagnosed, with disease duration under 2 months, and aged 18 to 65 years. Exclusion was applied to patients with uncontrolled infections, other autoimmune diseases, pregnancy or lactation. Diagnoses relied on clinical symptoms, serum thyroxine and TRAb, thyroid ultrasound and orbital computed tomography. Blood from progressor patients was collected at the time of first diagnosis with hyperthyroidism, before any ophthalmopathy symptoms had appeared. PBMCs were isolated from around 10 ml of fresh peripheral blood by Ficoll-Paque density gradient centrifugation. Progressor patients were defined as those initially diagnosed with Graves' hyperthyroidism in whom ophthalmopathy developed during follow-up. Total RNA was extracted with Trizol reagent, and quality was checked on an Agilent 2100 Bioanalyzer.

The sample comprised blood. This receptor was obtained from a woman aged 45-59 years with Graves' hyperthyroidism that later progressed to Graves' ophthalmopathy. The chain employs TRBV12-3 or TRBV12-4 and TRBJ2-7, with an unclear D gene assignment. The CDR3 region reads CASSLNPIYEQYF. The DNA is as follows: TGTGCCAGCAGTTTAAACCCAATTTACGAGCAGTACTTC.